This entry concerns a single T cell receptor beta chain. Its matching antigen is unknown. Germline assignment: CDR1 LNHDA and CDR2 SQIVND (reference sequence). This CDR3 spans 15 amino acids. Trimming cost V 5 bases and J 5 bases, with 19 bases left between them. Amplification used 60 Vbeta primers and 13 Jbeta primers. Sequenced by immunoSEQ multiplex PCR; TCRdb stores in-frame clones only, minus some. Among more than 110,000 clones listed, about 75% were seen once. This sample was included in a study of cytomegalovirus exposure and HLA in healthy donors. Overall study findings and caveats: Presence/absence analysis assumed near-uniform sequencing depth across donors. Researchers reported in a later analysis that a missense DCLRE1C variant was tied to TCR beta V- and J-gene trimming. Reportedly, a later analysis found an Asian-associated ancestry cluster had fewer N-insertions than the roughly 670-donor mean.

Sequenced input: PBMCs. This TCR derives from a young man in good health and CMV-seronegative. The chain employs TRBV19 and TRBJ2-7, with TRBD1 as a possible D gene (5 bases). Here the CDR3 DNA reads TGTGCCAGTAGTTCCAGGGCCCTCAGTATTAACGAGCAGTACTTC. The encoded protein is CASSSRALSINEQYF.